This entry lists 14 T cell receptor beta chains sequenced from one sample in a study of T cells in Graves' hyperthyroidism and ophthalmopathy. There were TCR beta CDR3 regions amplified from RNA transcripts. The TCR CDR3 first-round RT-PCR relied on the HTBI primer set. TCRdb reprocessed the multiplex PCR reads with MiXCR, giving one entry per CDR3 protein. The sample includes a few hundred thousand distinct CDR3 sequences, roughly 13% seen only once; the top ten take almost 35%. The material sequenced was blood. The source is a woman aged 35 to 49 with Graves' ophthalmopathy.

In this sample, this clonotype turned up many times. The chain carries TRBV10-2 and TRBJ1-1; D is possibly TRBD1 (5 bases). V was trimmed by 5 bases and J by 0 bases, leaving 10 bases between them. Germline CDR1 and CDR2: WSHSY and SAAADI. The CDR3 length is 14 residues. CDR3 region: CASSYPTVNTEAFF. The CDR3 DNA is TGCGCCAGCAGTTATCCGACAGTGAACACTGAAGCTTTCTTT.

This clonotype was observed many times. The chain links TRBV28 to TRBJ2-7; TRBD2 is a possible D gene (6 bases). This CDR3 is built from 16 residues. Germline V gene sequence: CDR1 MDHEN, CDR2 SYDVKM. The V end lost 5 bases, the J end lost 0 bases, and 17 bases lay between the germline ends. CDR3 nucleotide sequence: TGTGCCAGCAGTCTGGCGTCGGGGGTAAGCTCCTACGAGCAGTACTTC. It specifies CASSLASGVSSYEQYF.

This clonotype has just a few counts. The V call is TRBV10-1, the J call TRBJ2-3; 15 positions agree with TRBD2. V shed 3 bases, J shed 8 bases, and the junction held 3 bases outside the gene matches. Looked up from germline, CDR1 is WNHNN and CDR2 is SYGVQD (reference sequence). CDR3 length equals 15 residues. This chain's CDR3 is CASSDPGLAGGTQYF. Here the CDR3 DNA reads TGCGCCAGCAGTGACCCGGGACTAGCGGGAGGTACGCAGTATTTT.

Relative to its sample, this clonotype is medium-sized. The V call is TRBV11-2, the J call TRBJ2-3; 10 nucleotides line up with TRBD2. After removal of 6 bases from V and 4 bases from J, the junction contained 7 bases not matched to a gene. Germline V gene sequence: CDR1 SGHAT, CDR2 FQNNGV. CDR3 length: 15 amino acids. The CDR3 sequence is CASRKGLAGADTQYF. The CDR3 DNA sequence: TGTGCCAGCAGAAAGGGTCTAGCGGGGGCAGATACGCAGTATTTT.

This chain joins TRBV28 and TRBJ2-7, with a possible D match to TRBD2 (7 bases). The CDR3 is 15 amino acids. Trimming removed 2 bases from V and 0 bases from J, with 11 bases in between. Germline V gene sequence: CDR1 MDHEN, CDR2 SYDVKM. CDR3 loop: CASSLGGGLSYEQYF. In nucleotides, the CDR3 is TGTGCCAGCAGTTTAGGCGGGGGCCTCTCCTACGAGCAGTACTTC.

This clonotype was recorded a few times. This chain joins TRBV20-1 and TRBJ1-2; D gene ambiguous. Germline loops: CDR1 DFQATT, CDR2 SNEGSKA (reference sequence). CDR3 size: 13 residues. V gave up 6 bases and J gave up 4 bases, with 15 bases separating them. The CDR3 protein is CSAETWAGYGYTF. In DNA, the CDR3 is TGCAGTGCCGAAACTTGGGCTGGCTATGGCTACACCTTC.

This clonotype has ten or more counts. V usage is TRBV29-1 and J usage is TRBJ2-7; possible D gene TRBD1, 5 bases. Between the trimmed V and J ends, which lost 5 bases and 5 bases, there was a span of 10 bases. This CDR3 region has 11 residues. The germline gives CDR1 SQVTM, CDR2 ANQGSEA. CDR3 bases: TGCAGCGTTATGTGGGGCCACGAGCAGTACTTC. Translating gives CSVMWGHEQYF.

This clonotype was detected only a few times. The chain has TRBV7-9 and TRBJ1-2; D not resolved. The CDR3 is made up of 14 amino acids. Germline V gives CDR1 SEHNR, CDR2 FQNEAQ (reference sequence). V was cut by 4 bases and J by 5 bases, with 14 bases left in between. The CDR3 coding sequence is TGTGCCAGCAGCTCCGTGTCAGGAGAATATGGCTACACCTTC. Protein sequence: CASSSVSGEYGYTF.

The chain couples TRBV4-1 to TRBJ1-6; 9 bases are shared with TRBD1. This CDR3 is built from 19 residues. Germline loops: CDR1 MGHRA, CDR2 YSYEKL. The V segment lost 4 bases and the J segment 9 bases; nucleotides outside the gene matches: 19. The CDR3: CASSLYAGTGLISGSPLHF. DNA for the CDR3: TGCGCCAGCAGCCTCTACGCAGGGACAGGGCTAATAAGTGGTTCACCCCTCCACTTT.

This clonotype was seen only a few times. CDR3 in amino acids: CASSLDGLAGVEMEYF. In DNA, the CDR3 is TGTGCCAGCAGCTTAGATGGCCTAGCGGGGGTAGAGATGGAGTACTTC. This chain connects TRBV7-9 to TRBJ2-5; 10 nucleotides line up with TRBD2. V was clipped by 1 base and J by 12 bases; unmatched bases: 14. The CDR3 covers 16 residues. The germline CDR1 and CDR2 sequences are SEHNR and FQNEAQ (reference sequence).

This clonotype was picked up a small number of times. The rearrangement joins TRBV7-2 to TRBJ1-4, with D hard to call. Per the germline V gene, CDR1 is SGHTA and CDR2 is FQGNSA. This CDR3 is built from 15 residues. Between the trimmed V and J ends, which lost 3 bases and 3 bases, there was a span of 11 bases. CDR3 protein: CASSFGGKANEKLFF. CDR3 bases: TGTGCCAGCAGCTTTGGTGGGAAGGCTAATGAAAAACTGTTTTTT.

The chain couples TRBV3-1 to TRBJ2-1; 10 bases are shared with TRBD2. J was trimmed by 3 bases and V by 1 base; bases with no gene match: 3. Germline CDR1 reads LGHDT; CDR2 reads YNNKEL (reference sequence). This CDR3 comprises 16 residues. Written as DNA, the CDR3 is TGTGCCAGCAGCCAAGCAAAGCGGGGGGGCTACAATGAGCAGTTCTTC. Its translation is CASSQAKRGGYNEQFF.

The chain is built from TRBV20-1 and TRBJ2-4; a possible D gene is TRBD1 (7 bases). Germline V CDR1 and CDR2: DFQATT, SNEGSKA (reference sequence). The ends were cut back, 5 bases at V and 0 bases at J, with 23 bases in the middle. This CDR3 contains 18 residues. The CDR3 DNA is TGCAGTGCTGGCCTAGGAGGGGGCGCCGATGCAGCCAAAAACATTCAGTACTTC. Translating gives CSAGLGGGADAAKNIQYF.

J is TRBJ2-3 and V is TRBV5-1; the D is unclear. The CDR3 length is 17 residues. V shed 4 bases and J shed 3 bases, with 21 bases lying between them. Germline V gene sequence: CDR1 SGHRS, CDR2 YFSETQ. Here the CDR3 DNA reads TGCGCCAGCAGCACCGCTCCGACTGTAGGAGTGACAGATACGCAGTATTTT. This sequence encodes CASSTAPTVGVTDTQYF.